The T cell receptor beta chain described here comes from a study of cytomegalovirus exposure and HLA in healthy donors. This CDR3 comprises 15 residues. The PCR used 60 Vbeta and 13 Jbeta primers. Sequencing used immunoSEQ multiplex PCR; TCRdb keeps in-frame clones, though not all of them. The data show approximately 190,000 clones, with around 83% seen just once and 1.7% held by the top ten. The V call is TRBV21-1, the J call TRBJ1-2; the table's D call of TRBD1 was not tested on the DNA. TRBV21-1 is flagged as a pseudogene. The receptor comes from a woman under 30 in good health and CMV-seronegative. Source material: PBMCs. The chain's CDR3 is CASSPKTTGASGYTF. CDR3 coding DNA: TGTGCCAGCAGCCCGAAGACCACAGGGGCTAGCGGCTACACCTTC.